This T cell receptor beta chain appears in the sequencing data of a study of response to subunit inactivated influenza vaccine. This clonotype was counted between two and nine times. Its antigen is not known. The V gene lost 7 bases and the J gene lost 3 bases, with 6 bases spanning the gap. The CDR3 loop spans 11 amino acids. The germline gives CDR1 MNHEY, CDR2 SVGEGT. Findings of the study overall: The authors put forward the suggestion that each seasonal influenza vaccination may bring in only a limited number of new T cells.

TCRdb re-analysed the RT-PCR reads in MiXCR, keeping a single row per CDR3 protein. The sample has approximately 570,000 distinct CDR3 sequences, around 8% seen once. J is TRBJ1-1 and V is TRBV6-2 or TRBV6-3, with D unresolved. The sequence was collected from a man aged 50 to 75 who received an inactivated influenza vaccine. Sample: PBMCs from blood, taken around 25 months after vaccination. DNA of the CDR3: TGTGCCAGCACCGAAGACACTGAAGCTTTCTTT. Protein: CASTEDTEAFF.